This T cell receptor beta chain was found in a study of shared clonotypes between healthy human individuals. Study conclusions and caveats: Generally, naive subsets (rather than memory subsets) showed larger estimated richness.

Here immunoSEQ multiplex PCR was the method, and the copy in TCRdb shows in-frame clones only, minus some. The sample lists more than 2,000,000 clones, approximately 95% occurring once. With regard to this clone: Its antigen is currently unknown.

Germline CDR1 and CDR2: MNHEY and SVGAGI. The CDR3 spans 13 residues. The junction had 7 bases not matched to a gene; V was cut back by 6 bases and J by 6 bases. Recent vaccinations or acute infections were absent in the healthy HIV-negative adult donors. Only Caucasian adults living in Nashville, Tennessee made up the donor group. Material: naive CD4+ T cells from PBMCs. Stated subset: CD45RA+ positively selected. The TCR comes from a man aged 18 to 30 in good health. Some clones in this sample may be carry-over from other donors' samples. The chain employs TRBV6-5 and TRBJ1-1, with 7 positions matching TRBD1. The CDR3 sequence: CASRTGSPPEAFF. The CDR3 DNA reads as TGTGCCAGCAGGACAGGGTCACCTCCTGAAGCTTTCTTT.